A single sample gave rise to the 25 T cell receptor beta chains below, sequenced in a study of cytomegalovirus exposure and HLA in healthy donors. The study ran its PCR with 60 Vbeta and 13 Jbeta primers. TCRdb's table, derived via immunoSEQ multiplex PCR, lists solely in-frame clones and lacks some. The sample records under 300,000 clones, 72% being singletons. The sequenced sample was PBMCs. Source of these receptors: a female donor in good health and CMV-seronegative.

Regarding this clone: This same CDR3 is encoded by further DNA sequences in the sample. The genes are TRBV18 and TRBJ2-6; D is uncertain. This CDR3 contains 15 residues. From germline, CDR1 is KGHSH and CDR2 LQKENI. Deletions cut 3 bases from V and 0 bases from J, with 6 bases between. Here the CDR3 DNA reads TGTGCCAGCTCACCTCTATCCTCTGGGGCCAACGTCCTGACTTTC. Its translation: CASSPLSSGANVLTF. Complete variable domain (other parts from reference TRBV18 and TRBJ2-6): NAGVMQNPRHLVRRRGQEARLRCSPMKGHSHVYWYRQLPEEGLKFMVYLQKENIIDESGMPKERFSAEFPKEGPSILRIQQVVRGDSAAYFCASSPLSSGANVLTFGAGSRLTVL.

About this clone itself: One end of the junction does not line up with germline, which may come from a read error. This chain connects TRBV7-9 to TRBJ2-7; D is unclear. Germline loops: CDR1 SEHNR, CDR2 FQNEAQ (reference sequence). This CDR3 is 14 amino acids long. The chain's CDR3 is CSSSFPIDRSEQYF. The DNA of the CDR3 is TGTTCCAGCAGCTTCCCTATCGATCGCTCCGAGCAGTACTTC. Full variable domain (remainder filled in from reference TRBV7-9 and TRBJ2-7): DTGVSQNPRHKITKRGQNVTFRCDPISEHNRLYWYRQTLGQGPEFLTYFQNEAQLEKSRLLSDRFSAERPKGSFSTLEIQRTEQGDSAMYLCSSSFPIDRSEQYFGPGTRLTVT.

The table lists this clone with a few counts. The chain has TRBV5-5 and TRBJ2-7; 9 nucleotides line up with TRBD1. This CDR3 has 15 amino acids. Germline V gene data show CDR1 as SGHKS and CDR2 as YYEKEE (reference sequence). V lost 10 bases and J lost 5; bases outside the gene matches: 16. The chain's CDR3 is CAGGMVGTGPNEQYF. CDR3 DNA sequence: TGTGCCGGGGGCATGGTCGGGACAGGGCCTAACGAGCAGTACTTC.

The chain uses TRBV11-3 and TRBJ2-1, with D perhaps matching TRBD2 (6 bases). Germline V gene sequence: CDR1 SGHNT, CDR2 YENEEA. The CDR3 spans 17 residues. Trimming removed 0 bases at V and 5 bases at J, with 17 bases between. The CDR3 loop reads CASSLDFGGKPNNEQFF. Written as DNA, the CDR3 is TGTGCCAGCAGCTTAGATTTTGGCGGGAAACCTAACAATGAGCAGTTCTTC. Full variable domain (remainder filled in from reference TRBV11-3 and TRBJ2-1): EAGVVQSPRYKIIEKKQPVAFWCNPISGHNTLYWYLQNLGQGPELLIRYENEEAVDDSQLPKDRFSAERLKGVDSTLKIQPAELGDSAVYLCASSLDFGGKPNNEQFFGPGTRLTVL.

The V call is TRBV6-4, the J call TRBJ2-2, with a weak D call TRBD1 (5 bases). There are 13 residues in the CDR3. CDR1 is MRHNA and CDR2 is SNTAGT in the germline V gene. V lost 5 bases and J lost 4, with 8 bases in between. This CDR3 reads CASSLRATGELFF. DNA for the CDR3: TGTGCCAGCAGTCTCAGGGCCACCGGGGAGCTGTTTTTT.

The V call is TRBV6-1, the J call TRBJ1-5; maybe TRBD1 (6 bases). The germline V gene encodes CDR1 MNHNS and CDR2 SASEGT. CDR3 length equals 14 residues. Trimming took off 4 bases at V and 5 bases at J, with 12 bases between the two ends. As DNA, the CDR3 is TGTGCCAGCAGTGCGGGACAACGGGATCAGCCCCAGCATTTT. Protein: CASSAGQRDQPQHF.

V is TRBV5-4 and J is TRBJ1-5, with TRBD1 as a possible D gene (5 bases). The CDR3 spans 15 residues. Germline V gene lookup returns CDR1 SGHNT and CDR2 YYREEE (reference sequence). V lost 2 bases and J 2 bases, leaving 11 bases between the germline ends. DNA of the CDR3: TGTGCCAGCAGCTTTATGGGGCAAGGCAATCAGCCCCAGCATTTT. It yields the protein CASSFMGQGNQPQHF.

The chain uses TRBV23-1 and TRBJ2-7; a weak D match, TRBD2 (7 bases). TRBV23-1 is filed as an ORF, its function uncertain. This CDR3 has 18 amino acids. Trimming took off 0 bases at V and 3 bases at J, with 21 bases between the two ends. The CDR3 sequence is CASSQSLFRGAGGYEQYF. The CDR3, as DNA: TGCGCCAGCAGTCAATCCCTGTTTCGGGGGGCCGGCGGCTACGAGCAGTACTTC.

The gene calls are TRBV7-8 and TRBJ2-1; 11 bases agree with TRBD2. This CDR3 has 18 amino acids. The ends lost 3 bases at V and 9 bases at J; junction bases unmatched: 16. Per the germline V gene, CDR1 is SGHVS and CDR2 is FQNEAQ. The CDR3 loop reads CASSFMVGMTSGKIEQFF. CDR3 nucleotide sequence: TGTGCCAGCAGCTTCATGGTGGGTATGACTAGCGGGAAGATTGAGCAGTTCTTC. The full variable domain, in which reference TRBV7-8 and TRBJ2-1 provide the parts outside the CDR3, is GAGVSQSPRYKVAKRGQDVALRCDPISGHVSLFWYQQALGQGPEFLTYFQNEAQLDKSGLPSDRFFAERPEGSVSTLKIQRTQQEDSAVYLCASSFMVGMTSGKIEQFFGPGTRLTVL.

This sequence joins TRBV5-1 and TRBJ2-5; TRBD2 might be the D (5 bases). Trimming left V 0 bases short and J 5 bases short, with 11 bases between. Germline lookup yields CDR1 SGHRS and CDR2 YFSETQ. The CDR3 is 14 residues long. CDR3 in DNA: TGCGCCAGCAGCTTGGGGGGAGATGGGGAGACCCAGTACTTC. This translates into CASSLGGDGETQYF.

The chain has TRBV6-1 and TRBJ2-2, with D unresolved. CDR3 length equals 14 residues. Trimming stripped 5 bases from V and 5 bases from J, with 12 bases between. From germline, CDR1 is MNHNS and CDR2 SASEGT. CDR3 coding DNA: TGTGCCAGCAGTATCCGACCCGGGACCGGGGAGCTGTTTTTT. It codes for CASSIRPGTGELFF.

J is TRBJ2-2 and V is TRBV6-6; 7 bases match TRBD2. The CDR3 is 15 residues long. Germline V gene sequence: CDR1 MNHNY, CDR2 SVGAGI (reference sequence). The V segment lost 7 bases and the J segment 5 bases; nucleotides outside the gene matches: 10. The CDR3 DNA is TGTGCCAGCACTTCGCGGGGGTTCGGGACCGGGGAGCTGTTTTTT. Encoded protein: CASTSRGFGTGELFF.

The chain is built from TRBV5-1 and TRBJ2-1; TRBD2 agrees at 11 bases. The V gene end was trimmed by 5 bases and the J gene end by 7 bases; junction bases not matched to a gene: 5. The V gene's germline CDR1 is SGHRS and CDR2 YFSETQ. The CDR3 runs to 14 residues. Written as DNA, the CDR3 is TGCGCCAGCAGGACTAGCGGGATCGAGAATGAGCAGTTCTTC. This translates into CASRTSGIENEQFF.

The V call is TRBV5-1, the J call TRBJ1-3; TRBD1 agrees at 7 bases. V was clipped by 5 bases and J by 3 bases; unmatched bases: 5. This CDR3 region has 14 residues. The germline gives CDR1 SGHRS, CDR2 YFSETQ. The CDR3 DNA follows: TGCGCCAGCAGACTGACAGGGTATGGAAACACCATATATTTT. It yields the protein CASRLTGYGNTIYF. Looking up the rest from reference TRBV5-1 and TRBJ1-3 gives the full variable domain: KAGVTQTPRYLIKTRGQQVTLSCSPISGHRSVSWYQQTPGQGLQFLFEYFSETQRNKGNFPGRFSGRQFSNSRSEMNVSTLELGDSALYLCASRLTGYGNTIYFGEGSWLTVV.

The chain combines TRBV27 with TRBJ2-1; D is possibly TRBD2 (6 bases). The CDR3 is made up of 14 amino acids. V was shortened by 4 bases and J by 1 base, with 8 bases between the two germline ends. Germline-derived CDR1 and CDR2 are MNHEY and SMNVEV (reference sequence). This CDR3 is CASSSGLSYNEQFF. The CDR3 coding sequence is TGTGCCAGCAGTTCCGGACTATCCTACAATGAGCAGTTCTTC.

The V call is TRBV6-5, the J call TRBJ2-1, with a weak D call TRBD1 (5 bases). Germline loops: CDR1 MNHEY, CDR2 SVGAGI. V was pared by 6 bases and J by 8 bases, with 8 bases between. This CDR3 comprises 11 residues. CDR3 sequence: CASSQGDEQFF. The CDR3 DNA follows: TGTGCCAGCAGCCAGGGTGATGAGCAGTTCTTC.

A note on this clone: Other DNA variants within this sample encode the same CDR3. The gene calls are TRBV18 and TRBJ1-1; TRBD1 matches at 8 bases. J gave up 3 bases and V 5 bases, and 2 bases lay outside the gene matches. Germline CDR1 reads KGHSH; CDR2 reads LQKENI. The CDR3 loop spans 13 amino acids. The CDR3 is CASSLQGDTEAFF. In DNA, the CDR3 is TGTGCCAGCTCATTACAGGGGGACACTGAAGCTTTCTTT.

The J gene is TRBJ2-7, the V gene TRBV19, with 7 bases lining up with TRBD1. CDR3 length: 16 residues. Germline V gene data show CDR1 as LNHDA and CDR2 as SQIVND (reference sequence). With V trimmed by 11 bases and J by 6 bases, 22 bases remained unmatched. The CDR3 nucleotides read TGTGCCTCCTCGTACGGCCCGAGACAGGGTTCGATCGAGCAGTACTTC. It translates to CASSYGPRQGSIEQYF. Using reference TRBV19 and TRBJ2-7 for the parts outside the CDR3, the full variable domain is DGGITQSPKYLFRKEGQNVTLSCEQNLNHDAMYWYRQDPGQGLRLIYYSQIVNDFQKGDIAEGYSVSREKKESFPLTVTSAQKNPTAFYLCASSYGPRQGSIEQYFGPGTRLTVT.

About this clone: The junction departs from the called germline gene at one end, perhaps through a read error. The chain recombines TRBV15 with TRBJ2-7; D perhaps matches TRBD2 (5 bases). CDR3 length: 12 residues. CDR1 and CDR2 from the germline V gene are LNHNV and YYDKDF (reference sequence). The CDR3 spells CATSRGGYGQYF. Written as DNA, the CDR3 is TGTGCCACCAGCAGAGGAGGGTACGGGCAGTACTTC. Using reference TRBV15 and TRBJ2-7 for the parts outside the CDR3, the full variable domain is DAMVIQNPRYQVTQFGKPVTLSCSQTLNHNVMYWYQQKSSQAPKLLFHYYDKDFNNEADTPDNFQSRRPNTSFCFLDIRSPGLGDTAMYLCATSRGGYGQYFGPGTRLTVT.

The chain links TRBV11-3 to TRBJ2-5; D not resolved. V was cut by 4 bases and J by 2 bases, with 8 bases left in between. Germline CDR1 and CDR2: SGHNT and YENEEA. CDR3 length: 13 residues. CDR3 in DNA: TGTGCCAGCAGCTCCCGCCGGCAAGAGACCCAGTACTTC. Translation gives CASSSRRQETQYF. Filled out from reference TRBV11-3 and TRBJ2-5, the complete variable domain reads EAGVVQSPRYKIIEKKQPVAFWCNPISGHNTLYWYLQNLGQGPELLIRYENEEAVDDSQLPKDRFSAERLKGVDSTLKIQPAELGDSAVYLCASSSRRQETQYFGPGTRLLVL.

V and J are TRBV15 and TRBJ2-1; no definite D call. The CDR3 has 14 amino acids. With 0 bases removed from V and 9 bases from J, the gap between germline ends came to 12 bases. Germline values: CDR1 LNHNV, CDR2 YYDKDF (reference sequence). The CDR3 region is CATSRDLLDPEQFF. The CDR3 DNA reads TGTGCCACCAGCAGAGATCTCCTAGATCCTGAGCAGTTCTTC.

This clone came up once. The V gene is TRBV5-4, the J gene TRBJ2-5, with 9 nucleotides matching TRBD2. Germline V gene lookup returns CDR1 SGHNT and CDR2 YYREEE (reference sequence). V dropped 0 bases and J dropped 2; count of bases not matched to a gene: 2. The CDR3 runs to 15 residues. The CDR3, as DNA: TGTGCCAGCAGCTTGGGCCTAGCGGGACAAGAGACCCAGTACTTC. It specifies CASSLGLAGQETQYF.

The rearrangement uses TRBV5-1 and TRBJ1-3; D call uncertain. Germline V lookup: CDR1 SGHRS, CDR2 YFSETQ. With 0 bases removed from V and 0 bases from J, the gap between germline ends came to 7 bases. CDR3 length: 15 residues. The CDR3 is CASSLAQYSGNTIYF. The CDR3 bases are TGCGCCAGCAGCTTGGCTCAGTACTCTGGAAACACCATATATTTT.

The chain is built from TRBV10-3 and TRBJ2-5; D is possibly TRBD2 (5 bases). The V end lost 7 bases, the J end lost 1 base, and 13 bases lay between the germline ends. CDR3 length: 14 amino acids. CDR1 ENHRY and CDR2 SYGVKD come from the germline V gene. This chain's CDR3 is CAINSGGTQETQYF. The CDR3 nucleotides are TGTGCCATCAACTCCGGAGGCACCCAAGAGACCCAGTACTTC.

The chain employs TRBV5-1 and TRBJ1-3, with 7 nucleotides matching TRBD1. This CDR3 spans 15 amino acids. V lost 3 bases and J lost 2; bases outside the gene matches: 5. In germline, CDR1 is SGHRS, CDR2 YFSETQ. The CDR3 loop is CASSSSGGTGNTIYF. Written as DNA, the CDR3 is TGCGCCAGCAGCTCTTCAGGGGGGACTGGAAACACCATATATTTT.